Following are 8 T cell receptor beta chains from one sample sequenced in a study of blood T cells in healthy people across ages. A J-beta primer mix and a sample-barcoded 5' primer were used in a second PCR of roughly 7 to 12 cycles. TCRdb ran MiXCR on the 5' RACE reads and lists one entry per CDR3 protein. Among approximately 940,000 distinct CDR3 sequences listed, 40% to 60% were seen once. The material sequenced was blood. The receptors here all came from a man between 25 and 39 years old in good health.

Notes on this clonotype: A read error may be the cause here, since a much bigger clone is one base away. This chain joins TRBV29-1 and TRBJ2-5; D possibly matches TRBD1 or TRBD2 (5 bases each). In germline, CDR1 is SQVTM, CDR2 ANQGSEA. V shed 8 bases and J shed 11 bases, with 15 bases lying between them. The CDR3 is 10 amino acids. In DNA, the CDR3 is TGCAGCCCGGGGCCCCATGAGCAGTACTTC. Its translation: CSPGPHEQYF.

The chain employs TRBV14 and TRBJ2-1; D is possibly TRBD1 (6 bases). The ends were cut back, 10 bases at V and 3 bases at J, with 16 bases in the middle. This CDR3 region has 14 residues. Germline-derived CDR1 and CDR2 are SGHDN and FVKESK. The CDR3 loop is CANPVAGVYNEQFF. Written as DNA, the CDR3 is TGTGCCAACCCTGTAGCAGGGGTCTACAATGAGCAGTTCTTC.

This clonotype was observed a handful of times. This chain uses TRBV20-1 with TRBJ2-1; 9 bases map to TRBD2. With V trimmed by 0 bases and J by 0 bases, 6 bases remained unmatched. The CDR3 extends over 17 amino acids. Per the germline V gene, CDR1 is DFQATT and CDR2 is SNEGSKA (reference sequence). This CDR3 reads CSARDGAGGFSYNEQFF. The CDR3 nucleotides read TGCAGTGCTAGAGATGGGGCGGGGGGGTTCTCCTACAATGAGCAGTTCTTC.

This clonotype was recorded a few times. A junction boundary mismatches the germline segment, possibly from a read error. CDR3 nucleotide sequence: TGTGCCAGCTCACCACAGGGGCAAGGGACCCAGTACTTC. It specifies CASSPQGQGTQYF. The chain is built from TRBV18 and TRBJ2-7, with D maybe TRBD1 (5 bases). The J call may not be correct, given that the DNA end is closer to TRBJ2-5. The CDR3 has 13 residues. In germline, CDR1 is KGHSH, CDR2 LQKENI.

The sample holds a few counts of this clonotype. This chain uses TRBV9 with TRBJ2-3; D is unresolved. The CDR3 has 13 amino acids. V lost 6 bases and J 5 bases, leaving 13 bases between the germline ends. The germline V gene has CDR1 SGDLS and CDR2 YYNGEE. CDR3: CASNLRLGDTQYF. As DNA, the CDR3 is TGTGCCAGCAACCTCAGGCTGGGAGATACGCAGTATTTT.

The gene calls are TRBV4-2 and TRBJ2-2; 9 bases are shared with TRBD2. CDR3 length equals 17 residues. J was trimmed by 1 base and V by 0 bases; bases with no gene match: 3. CDR1 and CDR2 (germline): LGHNA, YNFKEQ. Written as DNA, the CDR3 is TGTGCCAGCAGCCAAGAAGCTAGCGGGGTGAACACCGGGGAGCTGTTTTTT. Protein sequence: CASSQEASGVNTGELFF.

The table lists this clonotype with a count of one. The chain is built from TRBV3-1 and TRBJ2-5, with a tentative D call TRBD2 (5 bases). This CDR3 has 15 residues. CDR1 is LGHDT and CDR2 is YNNKEL in the germline V gene (reference sequence). Between the trimmed V and J ends, which lost 2 bases and 11 bases, there was a span of 21 bases. Written as DNA, the CDR3 is TGTGCCAGCAGCCAAACGGGTTCGGGCCCGAGGGAGCAGTACTTC. This translates into CASSQTGSGPREQYF.

The J gene is TRBJ2-7, the V gene TRBV7-9; D call uncertain. The germline V and J ends were trimmed by 5 bases and 3 bases, with 11 bases remaining between them. This CDR3 is 13 amino acids long. CDR1 and CDR2 (germline): SEHNR, FQNEAQ (reference sequence). DNA of the CDR3: TGTGCCAGCAGCCCAATCTTAAACTACGAGCAGTACTTC. This codes for CASSPILNYEQYF.